The 6 T cell receptor beta chains below were found in one sample sequenced in a study of CXCR3-negative and CXCR3-positive naive CD8 T cells. Carrying UMI labels, the TRB cDNA libraries were prepared through 5' RACE. One entry per CDR3 protein, without DNA, is what TCRdb gives after re-calling the 5' RACE reads. The sample shows 100,000 to 150,000 distinct CDR3 sequences, and approximately 0.51% sits with its ten largest clones. The sample consisted of naive CXCR3- CD8+ T cells from blood. Subset noted: CD45RO-CCR7+CD27+CD95- naive CD8+ T cells lacking CXCR3 (TNR3-). Source of these receptors: a human donor in good health. Some clones in this sample may be carry-over from other donors' samples.

The chain combines TRBV29-1 with TRBJ2-1; the D gene TCRdb calls, TRBD2, cannot be checked with no DNA. This CDR3 is built from 18 residues. Germline assignment: CDR1 SQVTM and CDR2 ANQGSEA. This CDR3 reads CSVELAGVNEGRYNEQFF.

The rearrangement uses TRBV20-1 and TRBJ2-1; TCRdb names TRBD1, which stays unverified in the absence of DNA. This CDR3 has 16 amino acids. Germline V CDR1 and CDR2: DFQATT, SNEGSKA (reference sequence). CDR3 sequence: CSAEDEFGILYNEQFF.

This chain uses TRBV29-1 with TRBJ2-7; there is no DNA to check the TCRdb D call of TRBD1. The germline V gene encodes CDR1 SQVTM and CDR2 ANQGSEA. The CDR3 spans 12 residues. CDR3 protein: CSVEGDTYEQYF.

The chain employs TRBV18 and TRBJ2-1; TCRdb indicates TRBD1, and absent DNA this call remains unverified. The CDR3 sequence is 17 residues long. Germline loops: CDR1 KGHSH, CDR2 LQKENI. CDR3: CASSAGTERFSYNEQFF.

This chain uses TRBV7-9 with TRBJ2-1; TCRdb calls TRBD2, which cannot be checked without DNA. This CDR3 comprises 13 residues. Per the germline V gene, CDR1 is SEHNR and CDR2 is FQNEAQ (reference sequence). CDR3 amino acids: CASTLGLADEQFF.

The chain joins TRBV11-2 to TRBJ2-1. Looked up from germline, CDR1 is SGHAT and CDR2 is FQNNGV. The CDR3 contains 12 residues. CDR3 amino acids: CASRLAENEQFF.